The 22 T cell receptor beta chains below all came from one sample that was sequenced in a study of cytomegalovirus exposure and HLA in healthy donors. PCR involved 60 Vbeta and 13 Jbeta primers. The repertoire was sequenced with immunoSEQ multiplex PCR; TCRdb's copy has only in-frame clones and lacks some. The sample includes some 200,000 clones, 82% seen only once; the top ten take roughly 0.73%. Sequenced sample: PBMCs. These receptors were collected from a woman under 30 in good health and CMV-seronegative.

The rearrangement links TRBV2 to TRBJ1-4; 10 nucleotides match TRBD1. Trimming took 4 bases from V and 1 from J; bases not matched to a gene: 6. Germline CDR1 is SNHLY and CDR2 is FYNNEI. There are 17 residues in the CDR3. The DNA of the CDR3 is TGTGCCAGCAGTGGGACAGGGGGAGTTAGAACTAATGAAAAACTGTTTTTT. Amino acid sequence: CASSGTGGVRTNEKLFF.

The rearrangement uses TRBV7-9 and TRBJ1-2, with 7 bases that match TRBD1. The ends lost 3 bases at V and 8 bases at J; junction bases unmatched: 0. There are 11 residues in the CDR3. From germline, CDR1 is SEHNR and CDR2 FQNEAQ (reference sequence). The CDR3 coding sequence is TGTGCCAGCAGCTTGACAGGGGGCTACACCTTC. Encoded protein: CASSLTGGYTF.

The gene calls are TRBV6-6 and TRBJ2-3, with 9 positions matching TRBD2. The CDR3 is made up of 14 amino acids. Germline V gene lookup returns CDR1 MNHNY and CDR2 SVGAGI (reference sequence). V gave up 7 bases and J gave up 1 base; unmatched junction bases: 3. The CDR3 nucleotides are TGTGCCAGCATGACTAGCGGAGGCACAGATACGCAGTATTTT. This translates into CASMTSGGTDTQYF.

The rearrangement links TRBV7-9 to TRBJ2-1, with D tentatively TRBD2 (6 bases). This CDR3 is 14 amino acids long. V gave up 5 bases and J gave up 8 bases, with 16 bases separating them. Germline CDR1 and CDR2: SEHNR and FQNEAQ (reference sequence). CDR3 amino acids: CASSLSSLAHEQFF. The CDR3 nucleotides read TGTGCCAGCAGCCTGAGTTCACTAGCTCATGAGCAGTTCTTC. Full variable domain (missing parts from reference TRBV7-9 and TRBJ2-1): DTGVSQNPRHKITKRGQNVTFRCDPISEHNRLYWYRQTLGQGPEFLTYFQNEAQLEKSRLLSDRFSAERPKGSFSTLEIQRTEQGDSAMYLCASSLSSLAHEQFFGPGTRLTVL.

This chain uses TRBV7-2 with TRBJ1-3, with TRBD1 matching 9 bases. CDR1 and CDR2 from the germline V gene are SGHTA and FQGNSA. With V trimmed by 1 base and J by 4 bases, 8 bases remained unmatched. The CDR3 consists of 17 residues. CDR3 nucleotide sequence: TGTGCCAGCAGCTTAGTCGGGACAGGGTATGCAGGAAACACCATATATTTT. This encodes CASSLVGTGYAGNTIYF.

A note on this clone: One end of the junction is discordant with germline, which a read error may explain. The chain is built from TRBV5-4 and TRBJ1-1; unclear D gene. This CDR3 is built from 13 residues. Per germline, CDR1 SGHNT and CDR2 YYREEE (reference sequence). CDR3 region: CASSNWELTSPTF. The CDR3 DNA reads TGTGCCAGCAGCAATTGGGAGCTCACCTCACCGACTTTT.

This clone occurred a few times. V usage is TRBV12-5 and J usage is TRBJ1-1; D perhaps matches TRBD1 (5 bases). Trimming took 3 bases from V and 7 from J, leaving 9 bases between them. The CDR3 loop spans 12 amino acids. CDR1 is LGHNT, CDR2 FRNRAP, per germline. The CDR3 DNA is TGTGCTAGTGGTTTTGAAGGGGTTGAAGCTTTCTTT. Its protein product is CASGFEGVEAFF.

The chain carries TRBV5-5 and TRBJ2-3; D unresolved. There are 13 residues in the CDR3. V was pared by 0 bases and J by 1 base, with 3 bases between. Germline CDR1 SGHKS, CDR2 YYEKEE (reference sequence). As DNA, the CDR3 is TGTGCCAGCAGCTTGGAGCGCACAGATACGCAGTATTTT. Protein product: CASSLERTDTQYF.

The rearrangement links TRBV15 to TRBJ2-2, with 7 bases that match TRBD2. Germline CDR1 and CDR2: LNHNV and YYDKDF (reference sequence). V lost 3 bases, J lost 2 bases, and 3 bases stayed unmatched. The CDR3 consists of 15 residues. CDR3 amino acids: CATSSQRGNTGELFF. For the CDR3, the DNA is TGTGCCACCAGCAGTCAGCGGGGCAACACCGGGGAGCTGTTTTTT.

This chain joins TRBV12-5 and TRBJ2-3, with 10 bases identical to TRBD2. Per germline, CDR1 LGHNT and CDR2 FRNRAP. The length of the CDR3 is 17 residues. With 3 bases clipped from V and 4 bases from J, the junction kept 10 bases outside the gene matches. CDR3 coding DNA: TGTGCTAGTGGTTTAGAGCGGGGGGGCCAGGTTTCAGATACGCAGTATTTT. This gives the protein CASGLERGGQVSDTQYF. The complete variable domain, with remaining parts taken from reference TRBV12-5 and TRBJ2-3, reads DARVTQTPRHKVTEMGQEVTMRCQPILGHNTVFWYRQTMMQGLELLAYFRNRAPLDDSGMPKDRFSAEMPDATLATLKIQPSEPRDSAVYFCASGLERGGQVSDTQYFGPGTRLTVL.

CDR3 sequence: CAWSRGQGNTEAFF. DNA for the CDR3: TGTGCCTGGTCGCGAGGACAGGGGAACACTGAAGCTTTCTTT. The rearrangement links TRBV30 to TRBJ1-1; 8 bases fit TRBD1. This CDR3 region has 14 residues. The V gene end was trimmed by 5 bases and the J gene end by 1 base; junction bases not matched to a gene: 6. The germline V gene encodes CDR1 GTSNPN and CDR2 SVGIG (reference sequence). The full variable domain, its missing parts supplied by reference TRBV30 and TRBJ1-1, is SQTIHQWPATLVQPVGSPLSLECTVEGTSNPNLYWYRQAAGRGLQLLFYSVGIGQISSEVPQNLSASRPQDRQFILSSKKLLLSDSGFYLCAWSRGQGNTEAFFGQGTRLTVV.

This chain uses TRBV6-6 with TRBJ2-7, with D possibly being TRBD2 (5 bases). CDR1 and CDR2 from the germline V gene are MNHNY and SVGAGI (reference sequence). V lost 5 bases, J lost 0 bases, and 14 bases lay in between. The CDR3 length is 15 residues. CDR3: CASSPLLGASYEQYF. CDR3 nucleotide sequence: TGTGCCAGCAGTCCGCTGCTGGGAGCCTCCTACGAGCAGTACTTC.

This chain links TRBV7-3 with TRBJ2-1; D perhaps matches TRBD2 (6 bases). The V end was cut by 5 bases, the J end by 4 bases, with 12 bases between. This CDR3 has 14 residues. Germline CDR1 SGHTA, CDR2 FQGTGA. The CDR3 DNA is TGTGCCAGCAGCCCTCTTGCGGGATACAATGAGCAGTTCTTC. Translating it yields CASSPLAGYNEQFF.

The chain couples TRBV12-5 to TRBJ2-7; 7 positions match TRBD1. From germline, CDR1 is LGHNT and CDR2 FRNRAP. V shed 7 bases and J 2 bases; nucleotides not matched to a gene: 11. This CDR3 has 15 amino acids. As DNA, the CDR3 is TGTGCTAGTGCAAATGGAAACAGGGGTGCCTACGAGCAGTACTTC. Translating it yields CASANGNRGAYEQYF.

The chain uses TRBV4-2 and TRBJ2-2, with a tentative D call TRBD2 (7 bases). The CDR3 is 17 residues long. The germline V gene has CDR1 LGHNA and CDR2 YNFKEQ. V lost 0 bases and J 1 base, leaving 12 bases between the germline ends. As DNA, the CDR3 is TGTGCCAGCAGCCAAGAGGGGGGGGCGCGGAACACCGGGGAGCTGTTTTTT. Residues: CASSQEGGARNTGELFF.

The chain uses TRBV28 and TRBJ2-3; tentatively, D is TRBD1 (6 bases). The CDR3 length is 15 residues. Germline values: CDR1 MDHEN, CDR2 SYDVKM. The germline V and J ends were trimmed by 5 bases and 0 bases, with 12 bases remaining between them. This CDR3 reads CASSHGTLSTDTQYF. In DNA form, the CDR3 reads TGTGCCAGCAGTCACGGGACACTTAGCACAGATACGCAGTATTTT.

The chain links TRBV7-8 to TRBJ2-5; the D gene is possibly TRBD2 (5 bases). Germline assignment: CDR1 SGHVS and CDR2 FQNEAQ. Trimming removed 7 bases at V and 2 bases at J, with 14 bases between. The CDR3 runs 14 residues. CDR3 sequence (DNA): TGTGCCAGCACCTCGGGGATGGGGCAAGAGACCCAGTACTTC. Its protein product is CASTSGMGQETQYF.

The CDR3 reads CASSIIVQGQNTEAFF. The CDR3 DNA reads TGTGCCAGTAGTATTATAGTGCAGGGTCAGAACACTGAAGCTTTCTTT. The V gene is TRBV19, the J gene TRBJ1-1; possible D gene TRBD1, 5 bases. The ends were cut back, 3 bases at V and 1 base at J, with 15 bases in the middle. The CDR3 length is 16 residues. Germline-derived CDR1 and CDR2 are LNHDA and SQIVND (reference sequence).

The chain has TRBV5-1 and TRBJ1-5, with D possibly matching TRBD1 (5 bases). Per the germline V gene, CDR1 is SGHRS and CDR2 is YFSETQ. This CDR3 has 15 amino acids. The ends were cut back, 0 bases at V and 7 bases at J, with 14 bases in the middle. The CDR3 loop reads CASSLVAGTKQPQHF. The CDR3 DNA is TGCGCCAGCAGCTTGGTGGCAGGGACTAAACAGCCCCAGCATTTT.

As regards this clone: Other DNA sequences in the same sample also yield this CDR3. The chain recombines TRBV7-7 with TRBJ1-1; D gene unclear. The CDR3 is 13 amino acids. Germline V lookup: CDR1 SSHAT, CDR2 FNYEAQ (reference sequence). The germline V and J ends were trimmed by 2 bases and 1 base, with 5 bases remaining between them. As DNA, the CDR3 is TGTGCCAGCAGCTTAACAGAGAACACTGAAGCTTTCTTT. The encoded protein is CASSLTENTEAFF.

V is TRBV7-6 and J is TRBJ2-3, with TRBD2 matching over 10 bases. With V trimmed by 2 bases and J by 2 bases, 1 base remained unmatched. The CDR3 has 15 amino acids. The V gene's germline CDR1 is SGHVS and CDR2 FNYEAQ. The DNA of the CDR3 is TGTGCCAGCAGCTTAAGCGGGGGGGACACAGATACGCAGTATTTT. Residues: CASSLSGGDTDTQYF.

The chain has TRBV11-2 and TRBJ1-2; 11 positions match TRBD1. Germline assignment: CDR1 SGHAT and CDR2 FQNNGV. V lost 1 base and J lost 3; bases outside the gene matches: 1. CDR3 length: 15 residues. CDR3 protein: CASSLGTGGDYGYTF. The DNA for the CDR3 is TGTGCCAGCAGCTTAGGGACAGGGGGCGACTATGGCTACACCTTC.